This is a list of T cell receptor beta chains from one sample in a study of T cells after yellow fever vaccination. TCRdb fed the 5' RACE reads into MiXCR, producing one record per CDR3 protein. Of around 300,000 distinct CDR3 sequences in the sample, 3.5% to 4.5% were seen once. The sequenced sample was PBMCs, obtained 15 days after the yellow fever booster vaccination. The receptors were sampled from a man aged 18 to 35 who received the YFV17D yellow fever vaccine. CDR3s include the opening cysteine and the closing phenylalanine or tryptophan. A D gene is named only where the DNA matches it firmly. The listing skips clone size in some rows; elsewhere it reads once, few, many or a size class.

d_gene: TRBD1
v_gene: TRBV10-3
abundance: .
j_gene: TRBJ2-2
CDR3aa: CAISAWTGNTGELFF
CDR3nt: TGTGCCATCAGTGCTTGGACAGGGAACACCGGGGAGCTGTTTTTT

d_gene: TRBD1
v_gene: TRBV11-3
abundance: few
j_gene: TRBJ2-2
CDR3aa: CASSRDRGLTGELFF
CDR3nt: TGTGCCAGCAGCCGGGACAGGGGGCTAACCGGGGAGCTGTTTTTT

d_gene: TRBD1
v_gene: TRBV27
abundance: .
j_gene: TRBJ2-5
CDR3aa: CASSPATGRETQYF
CDR3nt: TGTGCCAGCAGTCCGGCGACAGGGAGAGAGACCCAGTACTTC

d_gene: .
v_gene: TRBV7-9
abundance: many
j_gene: TRBJ2-2
CDR3aa: CASSPAGAGELFF
CDR3nt: TGTGCCAGCAGCCCTGCCGGTGCCGGGGAGCTGTTTTTT

d_gene: .
v_gene: TRBV29-1
abundance: .
j_gene: TRBJ1-1
CDR3aa: CSVEDQDLNTEAFF
CDR3nt: TGCAGCGTTGAAGATCAGGATCTGAACACTGAAGCTTTCTTT

d_gene: .
v_gene: TRBV9
abundance: many
j_gene: TRBJ2-1
CDR3aa: CASSVVSGYEQFF
CDR3nt: TGTGCCAGCAGCGTGGTTAGCGGCTATGAGCAGTTCTTC

d_gene: TRBD1
v_gene: TRBV27
abundance: many
j_gene: TRBJ1-1
CDR3aa: CASSLPERNLDRGTVNTEAFF
CDR3nt: TGTGCCAGCAGTTTACCCGAACGCAACCTGGACAGGGGTACTGTGAACACTGAAGCTTTCTTT

d_gene: .
v_gene: TRBV12-3/TRBV12-4
abundance: many
j_gene: TRBJ1-6
CDR3aa: CASTNLRGSPLHF
CDR3nt: TGTGCCAGCACTAATCTAAGAGGTTCACCCCTCCACTTT

d_gene: .
v_gene: TRBV20-1
abundance: many
j_gene: TRBJ1-1
CDR3aa: CSAADRLVNTEAFF
CDR3nt: TGCAGTGCTGCCGACAGATTAGTTAACACTGAAGCTTTCTTT

d_gene: .
v_gene: TRBV4-1
abundance: .
j_gene: TRBJ1-1
CDR3aa: CASSQAQGREAFF
CDR3nt: TGCGCCAGCAGCCAAGCGCAGGGCCGTGAAGCTTTCTTT

d_gene: .
v_gene: TRBV5-6
abundance: .
j_gene: TRBJ1-1
CDR3aa: CASSPVTGEAFF
CDR3nt: TGTGCCAGCAGTCCAGTGACAGGAGAAGCTTTCTTT

d_gene: .
v_gene: TRBV5-1
abundance: few
j_gene: TRBJ2-7
CDR3aa: CASSLGGRGDEQYF
CDR3nt: TGCGCCAGCAGCTTGGGAGGCAGGGGGGACGAGCAGTACTTC

d_gene: .
v_gene: TRBV10-3
abundance: many
j_gene: TRBJ2-3
CDR3aa: CAISASDTQYF
CDR3nt: TGTGCCATCAGTGCTTCAGATACGCAGTATTTT

d_gene: TRBD2
v_gene: TRBV4-3
abundance: few
j_gene: TRBJ2-3
CDR3aa: CASSQEPGGPASGGVTTDTQYF
CDR3nt: TGCGCCAGCAGCCAAGAGCCGGGAGGGCCAGCTAGCGGGGGGGTTACCACAGATACGCAGTATTTT

d_gene: TRBD1
v_gene: TRBV7-2
abundance: .
j_gene: TRBJ1-4
CDR3aa: CASSGTGGINEKLFF
CDR3nt: TGTGCCAGCAGCGGGACAGGGGGAATTAATGAAAAACTGTTTTTT

d_gene: TRBD1
v_gene: TRBV7-2
abundance: few
j_gene: TRBJ1-6
CDR3aa: CASSSWTGEDSPLHF
CDR3nt: TGTGCCAGCAGCTCCTGGACAGGGGAAGACTCACCCCTCCACTTT

d_gene: .
v_gene: TRBV5-1
abundance: many
j_gene: TRBJ1-5
CDR3aa: CASSSGEGMEPQHF
CDR3nt: TGCGCCAGCAGCTCGGGCGAGGGTATGGAGCCCCAGCATTTT

d_gene: TRBD2
v_gene: TRBV19
abundance: .
j_gene: TRBJ2-2
CDR3aa: CASLAGGGYTGELFF
CDR3nt: TGTGCCAGCCTCGCCGGGGGGGGGTACACCGGGGAGCTGTTTTTT

d_gene: .
v_gene: TRBV20-1
abundance: .
j_gene: TRBJ1-5
CDR3aa: CSAPGIGQPQHF
CDR3nt: TGCAGTGCTCCGGGGATTGGGCAGCCCCAGCATTTT

d_gene: .
v_gene: TRBV19
abundance: few
j_gene: TRBJ2-1
CDR3aa: CASSISTGSGNEQFF
CDR3nt: TGTGCCAGTAGTATTTCCACCGGGTCGGGCAATGAGCAGTTCTTC

d_gene: .
v_gene: TRBV11-2
abundance: many
j_gene: TRBJ2-3
CDR3aa: CASSSAVDTQYF
CDR3nt: TGTGCCAGCAGCTCCGCCGTGGATACGCAGTATTTT

d_gene: .
v_gene: TRBV6-5
abundance: .
j_gene: TRBJ2-2
CDR3aa: CASSYRASGELFF
CDR3nt: TGTGCCAGCAGTTACCGGGCGTCAGGGGAGCTGTTTTTT

d_gene: TRBD1
v_gene: TRBV6-2/TRBV6-3
abundance: .
j_gene: TRBJ2-2
CDR3aa: CASSRPTGVDTGELFF
CDR3nt: TGTGCCAGCAGTCGTCCTACAGGGGTCGACACCGGGGAGCTGTTTTTT

d_gene: .
v_gene: TRBV25-1
abundance: many
j_gene: TRBJ1-2
CDR3aa: CASSEFPYGYTF
CDR3nt: TGTGCCAGCAGTGAATTCCCCTATGGCTACACCTTC

d_gene: TRBD1
v_gene: TRBV9
abundance: many
j_gene: TRBJ1-1
CDR3aa: CASSAVDRGPGTEAFF
CDR3nt: TGTGCCAGCAGCGCCGTCGACAGGGGTCCCGGCACTGAAGCTTTCTTT

d_gene: .
v_gene: TRBV12-3/TRBV12-4
abundance: few
j_gene: TRBJ1-5
CDR3aa: CASSFRANNQPQHF
CDR3nt: TGTGCCAGCAGCTTCAGGGCCAACAATCAGCCCCAGCATTTT

d_gene: .
v_gene: TRBV5-1
abundance: few
j_gene: TRBJ2-3
CDR3aa: CASSWGGPSTDTQYF
CDR3nt: TGCGCCAGCAGCTGGGGCGGACCTAGCACAGATACGCAGTATTTT

d_gene: TRBD1
v_gene: TRBV11-2
abundance: many
j_gene: TRBJ1-2
CDR3aa: CASSLDRGQGYAF
CDR3nt: TGTGCCAGCAGCCTCGACAGGGGGCAAGGCTACGCCTTC

d_gene: .
v_gene: TRBV19
abundance: .
j_gene: TRBJ1-1
CDR3aa: CARTPSETEAFF
CDR3nt: TGTGCCAGAACCCCTTCGGAGACTGAAGCTTTCTTT

d_gene: .
v_gene: TRBV7-6
abundance: many
j_gene: TRBJ2-3
CDR3aa: CASSLEVGTDTQYF
CDR3nt: TGTGCCAGCAGCTTAGAGGTTGGCACAGATACGCAGTATTTT

d_gene: TRBD1
v_gene: TRBV12-3/TRBV12-4
abundance: .
j_gene: TRBJ2-2
CDR3aa: CASRPRQGGTGELFF
CDR3nt: TGTGCCAGCAGACCCCGACAGGGTGGGACCGGGGAGCTGTTTTTT

d_gene: TRBD1
v_gene: TRBV7-9
abundance: few
j_gene: TRBJ1-6
CDR3aa: CASSRQGTVNSPLHF
CDR3nt: TGTGCCAGCAGCAGACAGGGGACAGTAAATTCACCCCTCCACTTT

d_gene: .
v_gene: TRBV20-1
abundance: many
j_gene: TRBJ1-2
CDR3aa: CSAPITRGTVNYGYTF
CDR3nt: TGCAGTGCGCCGATCACGCGAGGGACCGTTAACTATGGCTACACCTTC

d_gene: .
v_gene: TRBV21-1
abundance: .
j_gene: TRBJ2-2
CDR3aa: CASSKVFVRPGELFF
CDR3nt: TGTGCCAGCAGCAAAGTCTTTGTAAGGCCCGGGGAGCTGTTTTTT

d_gene: TRBD1
v_gene: TRBV5-5
abundance: few
j_gene: TRBJ1-1
CDR3aa: CASRPRTGTIPNTEAFF
CDR3nt: TGTGCCAGCAGACCCAGGACAGGGACGATTCCGAACACTGAAGCTTTCTTT

d_gene: .
v_gene: TRBV7-2
abundance: few
j_gene: TRBJ2-7
CDR3aa: CASSPGDPYEQYF
CDR3nt: TGTGCCAGCTCCCCAGGGGATCCCTACGAGCAGTACTTC

d_gene: .
v_gene: TRBV7-2
abundance: .
j_gene: TRBJ1-6
CDR3aa: CASSPRGDNSPLHF
CDR3nt: TGTGCCAGCAGCCCCCGCGGAGATAATTCACCCCTCCACTTT

d_gene: .
v_gene: TRBV19
abundance: .
j_gene: TRBJ2-1
CDR3aa: CASSRGGGDYNEQFF
CDR3nt: TGTGCCAGTAGTAGAGGAGGGGGAGACTACAATGAGCAGTTCTTC

d_gene: .
v_gene: TRBV7-8
abundance: many
j_gene: TRBJ1-6
CDR3aa: CASSLAGESPLHF
CDR3nt: TGTGCCAGCAGCTTAGCGGGGGAATCACCCCTCCACTTT

d_gene: TRBD1
v_gene: TRBV7-9
abundance: many
j_gene: TRBJ1-2
CDR3aa: CASIRQGGYGYTF
CDR3nt: TGTGCCAGCATCCGACAGGGGGGCTATGGCTACACCTTC

d_gene: .
v_gene: TRBV2
abundance: few
j_gene: TRBJ1-5
CDR3aa: CASSRGEDQPQHF
CDR3nt: TGTGCCAGCAGCCGGGGGGAGGATCAGCCCCAGCATTTT

d_gene: .
v_gene: TRBV7-2
abundance: many
j_gene: TRBJ2-4
CDR3aa: CASSLGTDSFLDF
CDR3nt: TGTGCCAGCAGCTTAGGGACCGACAGTTTCCTTGACTTC

d_gene: TRBD1
v_gene: TRBV9
abundance: many
j_gene: TRBJ2-5
CDR3aa: CASSASPLDRVETQYF
CDR3nt: TGTGCCAGCAGCGCCAGCCCCCTTGACAGGGTAGAGACCCAGTACTTC

d_gene: .
v_gene: TRBV7-2
abundance: many
j_gene: TRBJ2-1
CDR3aa: CASSFRGGTEQFF
CDR3nt: TGTGCCAGCAGCTTTAGAGGGGGAACTGAGCAGTTCTTC

d_gene: TRBD2
v_gene: TRBV7-2
abundance: few
j_gene: TRBJ2-1
CDR3aa: CASSPRTSGGRYEQFF
CDR3nt: TGTGCCAGCAGCCCTAGGACTAGCGGGGGGCGGTATGAGCAGTTCTTC

d_gene: .
v_gene: TRBV21-1
abundance: many
j_gene: TRBJ2-4
CDR3aa: CASSKAGRREFSLNIQYF
CDR3nt: TGTGCCAGCAGCAAAGCCGGCCGCAGGGAGTTCAGTTTGAACATTCAGTACTTC

d_gene: TRBD1
v_gene: TRBV18
abundance: .
j_gene: TRBJ1-2
CDR3aa: CASSTTGGVNYGYTF
CDR3nt: TGTGCCAGCTCAACTACAGGGGGAGTTAACTATGGCTACACCTTC

d_gene: TRBD2
v_gene: TRBV5-1
abundance: .
j_gene: TRBJ2-1
CDR3aa: CASSRPGRENEQFF
CDR3nt: TGCGCCAGCAGCAGGCCGGGGAGGGAGAATGAGCAGTTCTTC

d_gene: TRBD1
v_gene: TRBV7-2
abundance: few
j_gene: TRBJ1-2
CDR3aa: CASSSRPGTGGAYGYTF
CDR3nt: TGTGCCAGCAGCTCCCGACCGGGGACAGGGGGCGCCTATGGCTACACCTTC

d_gene: .
v_gene: TRBV5-1
abundance: .
j_gene: TRBJ1-2
CDR3aa: CASSLEAVLNGYTF
CDR3nt: TGCGCCAGCAGCTTGGAGGCCGTCCTAAATGGCTACACCTTC

d_gene: TRBD1
v_gene: TRBV4-1
abundance: few
j_gene: TRBJ2-1
CDR3aa: CASSPGTGRFSSYNEQFF
CDR3nt: TGCGCCAGCAGCCCCGGGACAGGGAGATTCAGCTCCTACAATGAGCAGTTCTTC

d_gene: .
v_gene: TRBV20-1
abundance: few
j_gene: TRBJ1-5
CDR3aa: CSASPQYQPQHF
CDR3nt: TGCAGTGCTAGCCCGCAATATCAGCCCCAGCATTTT

d_gene: TRBD2
v_gene: TRBV6-5
abundance: many
j_gene: TRBJ2-2
CDR3aa: CASSSAGGLGELFF
CDR3nt: TGTGCCAGCAGTTCAGCGGGGGGGCTGGGGGAGCTGTTTTTT

d_gene: .
v_gene: TRBV24-1
abundance: many
j_gene: TRBJ2-2
CDR3aa: CATSDFTNTGELFF
CDR3nt: TGTGCCACCAGTGATTTTACAAACACCGGGGAGCTGTTTTTT